Described below is a single T cell receptor beta chain sequence and its context. Its antigen remains unidentified. The CDR3 loop spans 13 amino acids. Trimming shortened V by 0 bases and J by 5 bases, and 4 bases separated the two germline ends. From germline, CDR1 is MNHEY and CDR2 SVGAGI. Here immunoSEQ multiplex PCR was the method, and the copy in TCRdb shows in-frame clones only, minus some. The sample holds 200,000 to 300,000 clones; around nine tenths are singletons and the top ten take less than 3%. The entry originates in a study of cytomegalovirus exposure and HLA in healthy donors. Findings and limits, study-wide: 164 TCR beta chains were listed as cytomegalovirus-associated. CMV antigen specificity of a few CMV-associated chains was confirmed in vitro.

Separate from the 666-subject first cohort was the approximately 120-subject validation cohort, to which the donors belonged. The chain links TRBV6-5 to TRBJ2-2, with D unclear. Sequenced: PBMCs. This TCR was sampled from a man between 18 and 29 years old in good health and CMV-seronegative. The CDR3 loop reads CASSYSQTGELFF. CDR3 sequence (DNA): TGTGCCAGCAGTTACTCCCAGACCGGGGAGCTGTTTTTT.